This TCR beta chain was profiled in a study of T cell responses to AZD1222 COVID-19 vaccine. For the study at large: Second doses were pooled across both intervals (about 4 or about 12 weeks).

Per the germline V gene, CDR1 is SNHLY and CDR2 is FYNNEI. Between the trimmed V and J ends, which lost 7 bases and 3 bases, there was a span of 9 bases. The CDR3 is 13 amino acids. Only in-frame clones appear in the TCRdb table, and some are missing; sequencing was by immunoSEQ multiplex PCR. The sample carries under 150,000 clones, just over 90% recorded once. Note on this clone: Antigen specificity is unknown.

General study findings and limits: Vaccine-associated CD4 TCRs ranged over spike, dominating at 160-218 and 743-854. Repertoire sampling occurred only after the peak T cell response.

The source of this sequence is an adult in good health. Sequences were derived from peripheral blood, sampled on day 0 of AZD1222 vaccination. V is TRBV2 and J is TRBJ2-2; D is unresolved. CDR3 sequence: CASTEKYTGELFF. DNA for the CDR3: TGTGCCAGCACCGAAAAGTACACCGGGGAGCTGTTTTTT. Supplemented by reference TRBV2 and TRBJ2-2, the full variable domain reads EPEVTQTPSHQVTQMGQEVILRCVPISNHLYFYWYRQILGQKVEFLVSFYNNEISEKSEIFDDQFSVERPDGSNFTLKIRSTKLEDSAMYFCASTEKYTGELFFGEGSRLTVL.